This TCR beta chain emerged from a study of CD8 T cells in ankylosing spondylitis. Notes on the study in general: Matched ankylosing spondylitis synovial fluid reportedly contained a significantly enriched population of disease-linked clones. It appeared that ankylosing spondylitis blood was characterized by a TCR beta motif of fewer than ten highly homologous variants. Disease-linked clones proved CD8+ and comparatively uncommon in peripheral blood.

TCRdb reprocessed the 5' RACE reads via MiXCR and lists one record per CDR3 protein. The table has 450,000 to 550,000 distinct CDR3 sequences, approximately 5% seen once. This clonotype was picked up many times. The antigen is not known. Sequencing was done on a sample of blood, either unsorted or a sorted T cell fraction (not recorded which). The source of this sequence is a male donor with ankylosing spondylitis.

The CDR3 coding sequence is TGTGCCAGCCGCCAGGGAAATTCACCCCTCCACTTT. Protein: CASRQGNSPLHF. The rearrangement uses TRBV6-5 and TRBJ1-6, with a possible D match to TRBD1 (5 bases). Germline loops: CDR1 MNHEY, CDR2 SVGAGI. V was shortened by 8 bases and J by 7 bases, with 9 bases between the two germline ends. The CDR3 sequence is 12 residues long.